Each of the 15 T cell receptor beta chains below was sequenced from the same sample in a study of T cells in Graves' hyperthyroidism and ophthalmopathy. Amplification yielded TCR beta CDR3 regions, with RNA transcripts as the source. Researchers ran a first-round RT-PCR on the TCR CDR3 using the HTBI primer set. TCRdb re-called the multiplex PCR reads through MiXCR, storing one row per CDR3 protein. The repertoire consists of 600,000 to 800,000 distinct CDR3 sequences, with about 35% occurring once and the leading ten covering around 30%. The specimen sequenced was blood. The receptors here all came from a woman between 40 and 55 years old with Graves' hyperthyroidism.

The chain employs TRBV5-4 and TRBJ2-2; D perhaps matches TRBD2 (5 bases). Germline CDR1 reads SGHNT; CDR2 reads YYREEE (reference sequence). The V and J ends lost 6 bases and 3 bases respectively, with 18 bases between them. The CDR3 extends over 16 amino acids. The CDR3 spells CASTIEPAEDTGELFF. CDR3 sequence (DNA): TGTGCCAGCACCATCGAGCCGGCGGAGGACACCGGGGAGCTGTTTTTT.

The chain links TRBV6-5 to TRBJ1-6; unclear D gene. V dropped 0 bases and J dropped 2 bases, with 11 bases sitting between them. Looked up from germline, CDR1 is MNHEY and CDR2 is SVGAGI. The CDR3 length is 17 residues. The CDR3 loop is CASSYSTVGTYNSPLHF. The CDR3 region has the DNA TGTGCCAGCAGTTACTCTACCGTGGGGACCTATAATTCACCCCTCCACTTT.

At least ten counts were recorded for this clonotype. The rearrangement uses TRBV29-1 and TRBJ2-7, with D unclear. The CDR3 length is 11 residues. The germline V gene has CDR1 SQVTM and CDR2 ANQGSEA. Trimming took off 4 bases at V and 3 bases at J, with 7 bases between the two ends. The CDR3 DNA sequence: TGCAGCGTTGTTCGTCACTACGAGCAGTACTTC. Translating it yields CSVVRHYEQYF.

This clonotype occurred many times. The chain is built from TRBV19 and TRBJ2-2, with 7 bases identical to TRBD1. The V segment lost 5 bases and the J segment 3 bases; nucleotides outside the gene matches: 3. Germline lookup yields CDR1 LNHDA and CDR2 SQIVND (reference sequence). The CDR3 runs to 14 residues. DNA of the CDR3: TGTGCCAGTAGTGACAGGGTCGACACCGGGGAGCTGTTTTTT. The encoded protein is CASSDRVDTGELFF.

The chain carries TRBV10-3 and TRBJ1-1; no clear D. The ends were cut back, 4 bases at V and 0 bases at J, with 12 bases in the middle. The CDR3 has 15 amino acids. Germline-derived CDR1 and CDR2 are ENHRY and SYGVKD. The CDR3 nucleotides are TGTGCCATCAGTGGGATGACGGCGATGAACACTGAAGCTTTCTTT. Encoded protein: CAISGMTAMNTEAFF.

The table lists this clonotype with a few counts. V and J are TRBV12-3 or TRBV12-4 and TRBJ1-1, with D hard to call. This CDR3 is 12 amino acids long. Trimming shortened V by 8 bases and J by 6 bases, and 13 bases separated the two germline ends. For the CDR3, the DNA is TGTGCCAGCTCCTCAACCTTTGCTGAAGCTTTCTTT. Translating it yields CASSSTFAEAFF.

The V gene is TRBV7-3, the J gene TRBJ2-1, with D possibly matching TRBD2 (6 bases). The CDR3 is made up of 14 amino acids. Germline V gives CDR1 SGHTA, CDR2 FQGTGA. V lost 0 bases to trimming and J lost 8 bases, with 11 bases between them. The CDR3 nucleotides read TGTGCCAGCAGCTTAACGTACGGAGGGGATGAGCAGTTCTTC. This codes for CASSLTYGGDEQFF.

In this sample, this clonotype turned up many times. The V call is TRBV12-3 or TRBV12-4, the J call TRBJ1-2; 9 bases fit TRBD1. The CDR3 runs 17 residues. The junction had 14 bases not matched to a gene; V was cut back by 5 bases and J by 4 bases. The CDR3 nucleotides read TGTGCCAGCAGTCCGGGACAGGGCACGCTACCGCGCTATGGCTACACCTTC. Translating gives CASSPGQGTLPRYGYTF.

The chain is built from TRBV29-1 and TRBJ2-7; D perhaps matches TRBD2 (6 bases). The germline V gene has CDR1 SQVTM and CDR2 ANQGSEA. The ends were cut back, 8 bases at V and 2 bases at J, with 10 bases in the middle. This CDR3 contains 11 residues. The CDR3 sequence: CSFGGPYEQYF. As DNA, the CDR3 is TGCAGCTTCGGGGGACCCTACGAGCAGTACTTC.

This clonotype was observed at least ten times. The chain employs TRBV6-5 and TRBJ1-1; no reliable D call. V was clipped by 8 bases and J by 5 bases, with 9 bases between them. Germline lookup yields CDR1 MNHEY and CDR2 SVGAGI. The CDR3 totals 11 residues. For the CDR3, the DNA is TGTGCCAGCGCCGGGTGGACTGAAGCTTTCTTT. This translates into CASAGWTEAFF.

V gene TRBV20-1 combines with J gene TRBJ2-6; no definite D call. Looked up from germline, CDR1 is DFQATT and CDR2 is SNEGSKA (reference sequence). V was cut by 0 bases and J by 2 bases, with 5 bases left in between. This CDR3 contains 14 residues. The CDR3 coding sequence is TGCAGTGCTAGAGATCAGGCTGGGGCCAACGTCCTGACTTTC. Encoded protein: CSARDQAGANVLTF.

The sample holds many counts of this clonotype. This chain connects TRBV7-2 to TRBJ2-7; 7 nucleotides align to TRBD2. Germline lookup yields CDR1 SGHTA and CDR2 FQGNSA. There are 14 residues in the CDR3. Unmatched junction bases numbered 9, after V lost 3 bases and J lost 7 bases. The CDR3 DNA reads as TGTGCCAGCAGCTTTTTTCGGACTAGAGGGGAGCAGTACTTC. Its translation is CASSFFRTRGEQYF.

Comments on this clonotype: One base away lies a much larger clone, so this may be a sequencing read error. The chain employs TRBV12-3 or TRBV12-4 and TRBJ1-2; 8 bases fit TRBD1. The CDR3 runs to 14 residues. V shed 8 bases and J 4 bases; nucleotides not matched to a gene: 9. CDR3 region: CASRDRGRSYGYTF. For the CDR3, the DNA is TGTGCCAGCCGCGACAGGGGACGCTCCTATGGCTACACCTTC.

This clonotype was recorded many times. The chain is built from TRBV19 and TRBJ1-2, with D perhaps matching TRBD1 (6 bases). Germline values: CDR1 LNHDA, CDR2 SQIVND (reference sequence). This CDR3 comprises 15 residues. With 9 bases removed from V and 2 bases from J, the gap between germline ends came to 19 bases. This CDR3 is CASKVAAGDNYGYTF. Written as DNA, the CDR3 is TGTGCCAGCAAAGTAGCGGCAGGGGACAACTATGGCTACACCTTC.

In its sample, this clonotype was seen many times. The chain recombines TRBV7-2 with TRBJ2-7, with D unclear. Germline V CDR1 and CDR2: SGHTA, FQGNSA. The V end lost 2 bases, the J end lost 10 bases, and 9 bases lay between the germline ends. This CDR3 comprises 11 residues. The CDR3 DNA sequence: TGTGCCAGCAGCTTAAACCGGGCCCAGTACTTC. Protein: CASSLNRAQYF.